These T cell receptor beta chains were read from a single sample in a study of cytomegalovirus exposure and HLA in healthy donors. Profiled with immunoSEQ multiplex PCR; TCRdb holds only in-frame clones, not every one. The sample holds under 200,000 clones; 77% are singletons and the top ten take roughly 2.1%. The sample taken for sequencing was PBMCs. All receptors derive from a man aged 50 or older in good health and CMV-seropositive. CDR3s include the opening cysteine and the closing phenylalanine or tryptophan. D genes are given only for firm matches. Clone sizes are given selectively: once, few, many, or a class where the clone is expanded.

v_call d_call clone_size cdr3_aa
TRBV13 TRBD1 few CASQSYRGKGEQYF
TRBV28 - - CASSFRLTGELFF
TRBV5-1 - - CASSVRGLTEAFF
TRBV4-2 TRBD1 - CASRLTGTGTATNEKLFF
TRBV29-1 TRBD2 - CSVLAGAPPNEQFF
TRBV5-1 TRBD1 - CASSLGGQNNQPQHF
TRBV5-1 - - CASSLEGRENTEAFF
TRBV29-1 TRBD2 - CSVERGGGYTQYF
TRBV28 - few CASTIKGVYGYTF
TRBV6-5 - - CASTRTSLTGEQYF
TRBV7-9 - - CASSLNEHMNSPLHF
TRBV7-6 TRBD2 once CASSSLAGGPTDTQYF
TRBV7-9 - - CASSLGANSGNTIYF
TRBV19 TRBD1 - CASSIERWTGRRNYGYTF
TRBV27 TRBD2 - CASSSPGLAPDTQYF
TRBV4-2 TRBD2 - CASKNSGGAGEQFF
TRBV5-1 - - CASSLAGARGNEQFF
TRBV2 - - CATSWGGGVGDGYTF
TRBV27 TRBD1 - CASSSGTAGYTF
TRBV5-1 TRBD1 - CASSLYWDSYEQYF